The 15 T cell receptor beta chains given below trace back to one sample, sequenced in a study of CD4 T cells in relation to SARS-CoV-2 and coronaviruses. CD4+ T cells from unexposed donors were obtained before the COVID-19 pandemic (2011-2018). Sequencing was performed with immunoSEQ multiplex PCR; in TCRdb, only in-frame clones are kept and a portion is missing. Here the sample spans some 65,000 clones, over 80% being singletons. Sequenced material: memory CD4+ T cells from PBMCs. The receptors shown here come from a human donor in good health.

The chain joins TRBV7-2 to TRBJ2-7; 10 bases map to TRBD2. V lost 1 base, J lost 4 bases, and 4 bases stayed unmatched. CDR1 and CDR2 (germline): SGHTA, FQGNSA. The CDR3 runs 15 residues. CDR3 protein: CASSLESGGAYEQYF. The CDR3 DNA reads as TGTGCCAGCAGCTTAGAAAGCGGGGGGGCTTACGAGCAGTACTTC.

The V gene is TRBV2, the J gene TRBJ1-4, with TRBD1 matching over 10 bases. Germline loops: CDR1 SNHLY, CDR2 FYNNEI. V lost 9 bases, J lost 8 bases, and 9 bases stayed unmatched. There are 14 residues in the CDR3. The CDR3 coding sequence is TGTGCCAGGGGAAGACAGGGGGCGGAGGAAAAACTGTTTTTT. Translating it yields CARGRQGAEEKLFF.

The chain is built from TRBV5-4 and TRBJ2-7, with D tentatively TRBD1 or TRBD2 (6 bases each). Trimming stripped 10 bases from V and 2 bases from J, with 22 bases between. CDR3 length: 15 amino acids. Germline V gene sequence: CDR1 SGHNT, CDR2 YYREEE (reference sequence). The CDR3 sequence: CASSRGQGKTYEQYF. The CDR3 DNA reads as TGTGCCTCCAGCCGGGGGCAGGGCAAAACCTACGAGCAGTACTTC. The full variable domain, completed using reference TRBV5-4 and TRBJ2-7, is ETGVTQSPTHLIKTRGQQVTLRCSSQSGHNTVSWYQQALGQGPQFIFQYYREEENGRGNFPPRFSGLQFPNYSSELNVNALELDDSALYLCASSRGQGKTYEQYFGPGTRLTVT.

CDR3 coding DNA: TGTGCCTGGAGCGGTGGGAGAAACACCATATATTTT. The encoded protein is CAWSGGRNTIYF. The chain employs TRBV30 and TRBJ1-3; D not resolved. Trimming pared 3 bases from V and 5 bases from J, leaving 8 bases between. CDR3 length: 12 amino acids. Per the germline V gene, CDR1 is GTSNPN and CDR2 is SVGIG (reference sequence).

The V call is TRBV5-4, the J call TRBJ2-3, with no clear D. V was cut by 6 bases and J by 2 bases, with 13 bases left in between. Per germline, CDR1 SGHNT and CDR2 YYREEE (reference sequence). This CDR3 is built from 14 residues. In DNA, the CDR3 is TGTGCCAGCAAAATAAGGTTGGACACAGATACGCAGTATTTT. It encodes CASKIRLDTDTQYF.

This clone has more than one count but fewer than ten. The chain is built from TRBV3-1 (or the pseudogene TRBV3-2) and TRBJ1-5; tentative D call: TRBD1 (5 bases). This CDR3 has 16 amino acids. Germline assignment: CDR1 LGHDT and CDR2 YNNKEL (reference sequence). Trimming shortened V by 2 bases and J by 6 bases, and 17 bases separated the two germline ends. CDR3 sequence (DNA): TGTGCCAGCAGCCAAAGGATGGGGGGGGAGGGTCAGCCCCAGCATTTT. As protein: CASSQRMGGEGQPQHF.

The V and J genes are TRBV12-1 and TRBJ1-2. TRBV12-1 is marked as a pseudogene. The CDR3 spans 14 residues. The chain's CDR3 is CASRFHPGPGSYTF. For the CDR3, the DNA is TGTGCCAGCAGATTCCACCCCGGGCCGGGGAGCTACACCTTC.

The chain couples TRBV6-5 to TRBJ2-7, with TRBD2 as a possible D gene (6 bases). The V end was cut by 0 bases, the J end by 0 bases, with 6 bases between. CDR3 size: 14 residues. Germline V CDR1 and CDR2: MNHEY, SVGAGI. The CDR3: CASSYSGSSYEQYF. Written as DNA, the CDR3 is TGTGCCAGCAGTTACTCCGGGAGCTCCTACGAGCAGTACTTC.

The rearrangement uses TRBV28 and TRBJ1-1; the match to TRBD1 covers 7 bases. J lost 2 bases, V lost 6 bases, and 6 bases had no gene match. Germline-derived CDR1 and CDR2 are MDHEN and SYDVKM. The CDR3 is made up of 14 amino acids. CDR3 in amino acids: CASRRGQINTEAFF. The CDR3 nucleotides are TGTGCCAGCAGGAGGGGACAGATTAACACTGAAGCTTTCTTT.

The V and J genes are TRBV5-4 and TRBJ2-7, with a tentative D call TRBD1 (7 bases). Germline V lookup: CDR1 SGHNT, CDR2 YYREEE (reference sequence). CDR3 length equals 15 residues. Trimming cost V 3 bases and J 2 bases, with 15 bases left between them. CDR3 in DNA: TGTGCCAGCAGCTCCCCGCAGGGGGGAGCCTACGAGCAGTACTTC. This codes for CASSSPQGGAYEQYF.

The rearrangement links TRBV5-1 to TRBJ2-7; perhaps TRBD2 as D (5 bases). V lost 4 bases to trimming and J lost 3 bases, with 11 bases between them. In germline, CDR1 is SGHRS, CDR2 YFSETQ. The CDR3 is 13 residues long. The CDR3 DNA sequence: TGCGCCAGCAGCGGCGGGTCCAACTACGAGCAGTACTTC. It codes for CASSGGSNYEQYF.

The chain couples TRBV10-3 to TRBJ1-1; 8 nucleotides align to TRBD1. The V gene's germline CDR1 is ENHRY and CDR2 SYGVKD. The CDR3 is 13 amino acids. V shed 4 bases, J shed 6 bases, and the junction held 4 bases outside the gene matches. The CDR3 bases are TGTGCCATCAGTGGCACACAGGGGGCTGAAGCTTTCTTT. As protein: CAISGTQGAEAFF.

The rearrangement uses TRBV20-1 and TRBJ1-3; D is undetermined. This CDR3 has 11 residues. The V gene's germline CDR1 is DFQATT and CDR2 SNEGSKA (reference sequence). V shed 6 bases and J shed 3 bases, with 6 bases lying between them. In DNA, the CDR3 is TGCAGTGCGAAGGGTGGAAACACCATATATTTT. It translates to CSAKGGNTIYF.

CDR3 nucleotide sequence: TGTGCCAGCAGTTTTAAAAGGACTAGCGCAAGCACAGATACGCAGTATTTT. Translating gives CASSFKRTSASTDTQYF. This chain uses TRBV27 with TRBJ2-3; 9 bases match TRBD2. Germline V lookup: CDR1 MNHEY, CDR2 SMNVEV (reference sequence). J was trimmed by 0 bases and V by 3 bases; bases with no gene match: 7. The CDR3 extends over 17 amino acids.

V usage is TRBV9 and J usage is TRBJ1-4; perhaps TRBD1 as D (5 bases). The CDR3 spans 14 residues. Germline V gene sequence: CDR1 SGDLS, CDR2 YYNGEE. The V gene lost 4 bases and the J gene lost 8 bases, with 15 bases spanning the gap. CDR3 sequence (DNA): TGTGCCAGCAGCCCCTTGGGGGGGACCGAAAAACTGTTTTTT. This translates into CASSPLGGTEKLFF.